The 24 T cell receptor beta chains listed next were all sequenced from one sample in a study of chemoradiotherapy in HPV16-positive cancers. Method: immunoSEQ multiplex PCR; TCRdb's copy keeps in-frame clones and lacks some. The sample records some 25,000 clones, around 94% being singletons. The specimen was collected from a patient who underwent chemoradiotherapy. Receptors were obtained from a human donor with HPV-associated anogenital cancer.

CDR3 region: CASSSIGQNYGYTF. The CDR3 coding sequence is TGCGCCAGCAGCTCCATTGGACAGAACTATGGCTACACCTTC. The chain employs TRBV5-1 and TRBJ1-2; perhaps TRBD1 as D (6 bases). The length of the CDR3 is 14 residues. Germline V gene data show CDR1 as SGHRS and CDR2 as YFSETQ. V was clipped by 3 bases and J by 2 bases, with 11 bases between them.

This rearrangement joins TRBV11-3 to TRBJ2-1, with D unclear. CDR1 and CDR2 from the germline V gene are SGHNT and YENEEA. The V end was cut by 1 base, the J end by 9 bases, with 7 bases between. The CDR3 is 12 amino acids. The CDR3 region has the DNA TGTGCCAGCAGCTTAGGGCTGGGTGAGCAGTTCTTC. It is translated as CASSLGLGEQFF. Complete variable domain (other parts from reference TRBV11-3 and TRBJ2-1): EAGVVQSPRYKIIEKKQPVAFWCNPISGHNTLYWYLQNLGQGPELLIRYENEEAVDDSQLPKDRFSAERLKGVDSTLKIQPAELGDSAVYLCASSLGLGEQFFGPGTRLTVL.

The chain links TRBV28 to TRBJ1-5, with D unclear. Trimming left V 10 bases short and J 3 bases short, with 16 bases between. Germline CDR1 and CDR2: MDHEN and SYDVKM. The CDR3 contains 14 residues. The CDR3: CATNRRVDNQPQHF. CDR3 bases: TGTGCCACCAACAGAAGGGTAGACAATCAGCCCCAGCATTTT.

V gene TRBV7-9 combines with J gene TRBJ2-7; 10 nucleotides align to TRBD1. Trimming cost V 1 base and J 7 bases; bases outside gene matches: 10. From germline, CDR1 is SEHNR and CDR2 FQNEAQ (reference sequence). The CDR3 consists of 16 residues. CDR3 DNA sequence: TGTGCCAGCAGCTTAGGAATGGGACAGGGGAGGAAGGAGCAGTACTTC. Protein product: CASSLGMGQGRKEQYF.

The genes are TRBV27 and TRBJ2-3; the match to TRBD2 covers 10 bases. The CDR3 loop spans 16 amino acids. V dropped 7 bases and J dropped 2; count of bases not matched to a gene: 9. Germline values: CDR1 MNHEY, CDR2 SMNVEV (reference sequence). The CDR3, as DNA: TGTGCCAGCAATCCTGGAGCGGGAGGGAACACAGATACGCAGTATTTT. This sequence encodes CASNPGAGGNTDTQYF.

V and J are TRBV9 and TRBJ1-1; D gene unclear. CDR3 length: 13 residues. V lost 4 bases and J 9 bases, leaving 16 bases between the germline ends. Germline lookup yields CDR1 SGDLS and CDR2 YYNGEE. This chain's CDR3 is CASSYSAAGKAFF. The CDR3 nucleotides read TGTGCCAGCAGCTACTCAGCGGCAGGAAAAGCTTTCTTT.

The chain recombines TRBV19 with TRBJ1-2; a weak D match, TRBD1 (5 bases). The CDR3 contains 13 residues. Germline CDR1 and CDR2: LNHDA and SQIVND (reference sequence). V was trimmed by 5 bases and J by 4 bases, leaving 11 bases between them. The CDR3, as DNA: TGTGCCAGTAGTGACTTCAGGGCCTATGGCTACACCTTC. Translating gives CASSDFRAYGYTF.

CDR3 nucleotides: TGTGCCAGCAGTTTATTGAGCGCCGGGGACCGTAATGAAAAACTGTTTTTT. Encoded protein: CASSLLSAGDRNEKLFF. This sequence joins TRBV27 and TRBJ1-4; TRBD1 might be the D (5 bases). Germline values: CDR1 MNHEY, CDR2 SMNVEV (reference sequence). V lost 1 base to trimming and J lost 4 bases, with 16 bases between them. There are 17 residues in the CDR3.

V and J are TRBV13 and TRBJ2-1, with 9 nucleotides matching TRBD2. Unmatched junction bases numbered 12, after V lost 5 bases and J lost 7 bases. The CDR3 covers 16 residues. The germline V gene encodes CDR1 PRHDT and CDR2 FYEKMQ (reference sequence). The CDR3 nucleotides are TGTGCCAGCAGCCGCGGGAGGGGGCGCGGGTCGAATGAGCAGTTCTTC. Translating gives CASSRGRGRGSNEQFF.

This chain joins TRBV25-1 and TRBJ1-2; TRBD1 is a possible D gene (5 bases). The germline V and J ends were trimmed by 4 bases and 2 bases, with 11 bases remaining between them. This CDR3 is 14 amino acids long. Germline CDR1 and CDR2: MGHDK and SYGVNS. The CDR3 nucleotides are TGTGCCAGCAGTGCCCCGGGACTCAACTATGGCTACACCTTC. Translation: CASSAPGLNYGYTF.

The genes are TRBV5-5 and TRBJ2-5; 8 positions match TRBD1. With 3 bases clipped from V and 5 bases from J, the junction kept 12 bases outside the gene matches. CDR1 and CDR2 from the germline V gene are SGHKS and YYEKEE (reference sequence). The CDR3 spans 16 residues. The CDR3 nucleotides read TGTGCCAGCAGCTCACAGGGGGTATTCAGGGGGGAGACCCAGTACTTC. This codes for CASSSQGVFRGETQYF.

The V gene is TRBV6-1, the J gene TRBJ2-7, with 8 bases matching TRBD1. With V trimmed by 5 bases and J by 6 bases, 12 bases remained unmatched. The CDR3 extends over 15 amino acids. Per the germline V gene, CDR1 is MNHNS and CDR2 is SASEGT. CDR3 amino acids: CASSSGQGFRREQYF. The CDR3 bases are TGTGCCAGCAGTAGTGGACAGGGCTTTCGGCGCGAGCAGTACTTC.

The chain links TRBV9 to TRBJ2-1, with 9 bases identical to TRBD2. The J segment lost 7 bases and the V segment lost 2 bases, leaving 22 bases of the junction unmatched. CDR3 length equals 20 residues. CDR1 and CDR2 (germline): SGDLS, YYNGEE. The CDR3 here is CASSVESSGSLYGSANEQFF. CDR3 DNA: TGTGCCAGCAGCGTCGAGAGTAGCGGGAGTCTCTACGGGTCCGCGAATGAGCAGTTCTTC.

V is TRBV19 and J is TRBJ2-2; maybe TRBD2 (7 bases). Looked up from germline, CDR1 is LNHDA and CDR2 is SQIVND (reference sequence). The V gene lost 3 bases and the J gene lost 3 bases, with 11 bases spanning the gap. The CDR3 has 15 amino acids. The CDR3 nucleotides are TGTGCCAGTAGTATTGAAGGGGGGGACACCGGGGAGCTGTTTTTT. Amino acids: CASSIEGGDTGELFF.

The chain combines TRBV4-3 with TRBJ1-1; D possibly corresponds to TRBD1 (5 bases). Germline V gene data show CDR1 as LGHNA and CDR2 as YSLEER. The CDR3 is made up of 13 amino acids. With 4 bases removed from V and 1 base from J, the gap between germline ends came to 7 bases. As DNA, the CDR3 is TGCGCCAGCAGCCGAGACAGGAACACTGAAGCTTTCTTT. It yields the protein CASSRDRNTEAFF.

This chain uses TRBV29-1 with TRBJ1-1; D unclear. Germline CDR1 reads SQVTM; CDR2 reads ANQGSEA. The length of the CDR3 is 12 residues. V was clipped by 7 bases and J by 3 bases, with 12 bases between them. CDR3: CSGDYGDTEAFF. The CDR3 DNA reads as TGCAGCGGGGATTACGGGGACACTGAAGCTTTCTTT.

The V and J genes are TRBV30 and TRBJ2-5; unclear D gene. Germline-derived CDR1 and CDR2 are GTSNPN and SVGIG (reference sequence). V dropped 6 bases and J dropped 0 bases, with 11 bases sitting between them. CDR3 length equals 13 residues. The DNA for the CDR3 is TGTGCCTGCCTAAGTGGGTACCAAGAGACCCAGTACTTC. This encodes CACLSGYQETQYF.

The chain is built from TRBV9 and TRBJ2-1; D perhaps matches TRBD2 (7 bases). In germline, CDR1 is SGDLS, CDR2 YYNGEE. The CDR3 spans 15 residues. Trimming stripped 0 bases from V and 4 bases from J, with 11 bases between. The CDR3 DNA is TGTGCCAGCAGCGTAGAAGGGGGGGGATACAATGAGCAGTTCTTC. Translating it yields CASSVEGGGYNEQFF.

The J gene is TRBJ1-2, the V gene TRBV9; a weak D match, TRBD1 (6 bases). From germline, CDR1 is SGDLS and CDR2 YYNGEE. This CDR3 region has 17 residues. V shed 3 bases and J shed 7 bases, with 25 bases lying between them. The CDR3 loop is CASSERSTGSGSRGYTF. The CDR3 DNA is TGTGCCAGCAGCGAGCGGTCGACAGGTTCAGGATCGCGTGGCTACACCTTC.

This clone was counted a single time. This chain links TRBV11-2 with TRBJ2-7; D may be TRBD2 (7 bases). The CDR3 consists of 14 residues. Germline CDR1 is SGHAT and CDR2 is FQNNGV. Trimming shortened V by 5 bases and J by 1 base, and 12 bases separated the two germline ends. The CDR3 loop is CASSARGASYEQYF. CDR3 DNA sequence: TGTGCCAGCAGCGCCCGGGGGGCTTCCTACGAGCAGTACTTC.

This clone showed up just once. CDR3 region: CASSLNSAHEAFF. The CDR3 DNA is TGCGCCAGCAGCTTGAATTCAGCCCATGAAGCTTTCTTT. The genes are TRBV5-1 and TRBJ1-1, with D unclear. Per the germline V gene, CDR1 is SGHRS and CDR2 is YFSETQ. Between the trimmed V and J ends, which lost 1 base and 7 bases, there was a span of 11 bases. This CDR3 spans 13 amino acids.

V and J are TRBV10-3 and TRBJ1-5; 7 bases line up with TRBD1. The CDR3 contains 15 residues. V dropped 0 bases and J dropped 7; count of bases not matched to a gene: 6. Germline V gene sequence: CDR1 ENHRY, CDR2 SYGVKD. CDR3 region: CAISESQGEVQPQHF. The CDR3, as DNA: TGTGCCATCAGTGAGTCGCAGGGGGAGGTCCAGCCCCAGCATTTT.

CDR3 amino acids: CASSVRQGGVEKLFF. Here the CDR3 DNA reads TGTGCCAGCAGCGTAAGACAGGGTGGAGTCGAAAAACTGTTTTTT. The V call is TRBV7-2, the J call TRBJ1-4; 7 nucleotides line up with TRBD1. CDR1 is SGHTA, CDR2 FQGNSA, per germline. Germline trimming cut 5 bases from V and 8 bases from J; bases unmatched to any gene: 11. This CDR3 contains 15 residues.

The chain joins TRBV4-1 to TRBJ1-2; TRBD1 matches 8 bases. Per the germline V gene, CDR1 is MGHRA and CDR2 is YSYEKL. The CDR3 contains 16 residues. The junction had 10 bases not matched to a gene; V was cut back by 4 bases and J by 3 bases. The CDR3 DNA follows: TGCGCCAGCAGCCGCACCTCAGGGGGCGGAGACTATGGCTACACCTTC. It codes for CASSRTSGGGDYGYTF.